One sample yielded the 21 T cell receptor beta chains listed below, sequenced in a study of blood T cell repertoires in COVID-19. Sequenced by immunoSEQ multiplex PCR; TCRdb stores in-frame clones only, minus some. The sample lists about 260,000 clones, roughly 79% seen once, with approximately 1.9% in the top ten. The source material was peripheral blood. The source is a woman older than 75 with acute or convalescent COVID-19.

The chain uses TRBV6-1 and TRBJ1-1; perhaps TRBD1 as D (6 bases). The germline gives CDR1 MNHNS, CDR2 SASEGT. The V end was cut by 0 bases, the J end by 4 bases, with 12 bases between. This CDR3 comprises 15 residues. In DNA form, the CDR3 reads TGTGCCAGCAGTGAAGCGCTTGGGGGCCCCACTGAAGCTTTCTTT. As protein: CASSEALGGPTEAFF.

The CDR3 loop reads CASRPPGQDYGYTF. The CDR3 DNA sequence: TGCGCCAGCAGGCCCCCGGGACAGGACTATGGCTACACCTTC. J is TRBJ1-2 and V is TRBV5-1, with TRBD1 identical over 8 bases. With 5 bases clipped from V and 3 bases from J, the junction kept 6 bases outside the gene matches. The CDR3 length is 14 residues. Germline lookup yields CDR1 SGHRS and CDR2 YFSETQ.

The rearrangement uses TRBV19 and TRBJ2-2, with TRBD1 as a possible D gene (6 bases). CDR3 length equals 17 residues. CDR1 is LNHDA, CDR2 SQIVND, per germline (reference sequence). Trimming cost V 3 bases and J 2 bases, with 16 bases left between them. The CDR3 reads CASSIPGQGKNTGELFF. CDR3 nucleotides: TGTGCCAGTAGTATCCCCGGCCAGGGGAAAAACACCGGGGAGCTGTTTTTT.

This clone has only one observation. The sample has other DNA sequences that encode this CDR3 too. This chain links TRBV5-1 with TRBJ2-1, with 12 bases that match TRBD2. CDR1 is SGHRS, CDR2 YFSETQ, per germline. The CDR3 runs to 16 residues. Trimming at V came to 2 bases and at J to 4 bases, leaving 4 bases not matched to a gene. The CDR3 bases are TGCGCCAGCAGCTTCCTAGCGGGGGGGCCTTACAATGAGCAGTTCTTC. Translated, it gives CASSFLAGGPYNEQFF.

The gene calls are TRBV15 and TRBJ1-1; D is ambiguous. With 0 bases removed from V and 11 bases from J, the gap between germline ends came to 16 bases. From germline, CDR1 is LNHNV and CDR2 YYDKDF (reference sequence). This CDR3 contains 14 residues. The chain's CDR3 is CATSRERMAGSAFF. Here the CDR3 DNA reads TGTGCCACCAGCAGAGAGCGGATGGCTGGCTCGGCTTTCTTT.

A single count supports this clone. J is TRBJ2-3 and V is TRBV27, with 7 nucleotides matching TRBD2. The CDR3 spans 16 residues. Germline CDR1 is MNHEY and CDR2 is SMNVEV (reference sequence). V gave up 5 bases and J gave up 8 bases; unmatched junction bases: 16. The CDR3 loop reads CASSPHRDSTGGTQYF. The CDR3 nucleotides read TGTGCCAGCAGTCCCCACCGGGATTCAACGGGGGGTACGCAGTATTTT.

The chain's CDR3 is CASSAGGHNTGELFF. CDR3 bases: TGCGCCAGCAGCGCAGGGGGCCACAACACCGGGGAGCTGTTTTTT. The chain combines TRBV4-1 with TRBJ2-2; 8 bases fit TRBD1. The CDR3 spans 15 residues. The V gene end was trimmed by 5 bases and the J gene end by 2 bases; junction bases not matched to a gene: 4. The germline V gene encodes CDR1 MGHRA and CDR2 YSYEKL.

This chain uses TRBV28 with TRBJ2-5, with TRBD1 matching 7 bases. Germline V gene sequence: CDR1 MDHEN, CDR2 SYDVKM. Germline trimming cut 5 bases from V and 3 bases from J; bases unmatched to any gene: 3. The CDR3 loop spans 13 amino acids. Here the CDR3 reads CASSQDREETQYF. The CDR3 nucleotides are TGTGCCAGCAGTCAAGACAGGGAAGAGACCCAGTACTTC. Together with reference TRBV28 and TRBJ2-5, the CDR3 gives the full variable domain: DVKVTQSSRYLVKRTGEKVFLECVQDMDHENMFWYRQDPGLGLRLIYFSYDVKMKEKGDIPEGYSVSREKKERFSLILESASTNQTSMYLCASSQDREETQYFGPGTRLLVL.

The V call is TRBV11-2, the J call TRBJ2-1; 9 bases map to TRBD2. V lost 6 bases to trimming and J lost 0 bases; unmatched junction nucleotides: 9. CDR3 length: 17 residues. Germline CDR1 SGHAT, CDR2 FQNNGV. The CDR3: CASSTSGPSSSYNEQFF. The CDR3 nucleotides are TGTGCCAGCAGTACTAGCGGGCCCTCGAGCTCCTACAATGAGCAGTTCTTC.

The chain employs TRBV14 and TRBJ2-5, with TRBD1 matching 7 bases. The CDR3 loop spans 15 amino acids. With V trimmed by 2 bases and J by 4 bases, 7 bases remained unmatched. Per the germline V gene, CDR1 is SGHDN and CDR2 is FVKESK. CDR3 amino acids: CASSQRQGVRETQYF. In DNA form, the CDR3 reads TGTGCCAGCAGCCAACGACAGGGTGTTAGAGAGACCCAGTACTTC.

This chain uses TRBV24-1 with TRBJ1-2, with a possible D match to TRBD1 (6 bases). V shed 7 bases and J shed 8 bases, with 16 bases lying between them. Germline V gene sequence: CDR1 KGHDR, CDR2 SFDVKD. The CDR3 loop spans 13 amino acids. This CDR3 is CATRDGGAGGYTF. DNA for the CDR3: TGTGCCACCAGGGATGGGGGGGCCGGAGGCTACACCTTC.

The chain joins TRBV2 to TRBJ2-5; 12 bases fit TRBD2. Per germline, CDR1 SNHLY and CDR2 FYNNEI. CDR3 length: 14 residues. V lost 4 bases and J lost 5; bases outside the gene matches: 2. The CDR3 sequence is CASSGLAGGETQYF. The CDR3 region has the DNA TGTGCCAGCAGTGGGCTAGCGGGAGGGGAGACCCAGTACTTC.

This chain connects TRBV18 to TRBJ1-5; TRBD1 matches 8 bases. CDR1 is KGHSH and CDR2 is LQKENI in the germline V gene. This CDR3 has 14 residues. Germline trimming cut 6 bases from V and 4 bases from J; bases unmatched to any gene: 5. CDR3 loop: CASSQDRENQPQHF. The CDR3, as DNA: TGTGCCAGCTCTCAGGACAGGGAAAATCAGCCCCAGCATTTT.

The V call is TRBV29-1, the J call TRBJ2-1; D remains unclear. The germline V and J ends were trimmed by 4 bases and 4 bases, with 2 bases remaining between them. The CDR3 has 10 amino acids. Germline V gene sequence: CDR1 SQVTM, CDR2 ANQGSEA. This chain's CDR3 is CSVAYNEQFF. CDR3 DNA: TGCAGCGTTGCTTACAATGAGCAGTTCTTC.

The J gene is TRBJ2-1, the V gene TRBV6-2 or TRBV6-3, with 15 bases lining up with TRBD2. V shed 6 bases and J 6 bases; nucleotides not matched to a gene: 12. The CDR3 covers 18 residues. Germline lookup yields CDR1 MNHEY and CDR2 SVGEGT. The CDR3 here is CASSPRTSGRVVGNEQFF. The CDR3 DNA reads TGTGCCAGCAGCCCGAGGACTAGCGGGAGGGTCGTTGGCAATGAGCAGTTCTTC.

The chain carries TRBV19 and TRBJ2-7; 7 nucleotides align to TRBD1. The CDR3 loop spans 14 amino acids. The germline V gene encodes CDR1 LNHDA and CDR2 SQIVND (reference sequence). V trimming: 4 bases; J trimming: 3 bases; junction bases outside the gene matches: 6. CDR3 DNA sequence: TGTGCCAGTAGTACTACCGGGACAGTCTACGAGCAGTACTTC. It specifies CASSTTGTVYEQYF.

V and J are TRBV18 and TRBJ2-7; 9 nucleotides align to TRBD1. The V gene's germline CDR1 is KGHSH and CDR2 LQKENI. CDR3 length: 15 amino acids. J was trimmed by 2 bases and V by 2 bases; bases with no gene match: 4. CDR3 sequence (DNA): TGTGCCAGCTCACCATCCGGGACAGGGACCTACGAGCAGTACTTC. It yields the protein CASSPSGTGTYEQYF.

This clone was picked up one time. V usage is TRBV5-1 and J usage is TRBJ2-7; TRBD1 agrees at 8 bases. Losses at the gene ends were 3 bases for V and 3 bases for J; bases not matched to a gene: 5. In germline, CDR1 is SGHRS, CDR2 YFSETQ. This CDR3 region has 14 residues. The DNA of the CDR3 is TGCGCCAGCAGCTCGGGACAGGAGCACTACGAGCAGTACTTC. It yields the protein CASSSGQEHYEQYF.

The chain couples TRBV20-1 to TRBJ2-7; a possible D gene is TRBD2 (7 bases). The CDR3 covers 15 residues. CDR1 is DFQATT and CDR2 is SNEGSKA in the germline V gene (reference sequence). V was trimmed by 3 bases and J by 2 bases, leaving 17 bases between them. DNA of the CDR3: TGCAGTGCTAGTCCAAGGGGGGGACTTGCCTACGAGCAGTACTTC. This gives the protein CSASPRGGLAYEQYF.

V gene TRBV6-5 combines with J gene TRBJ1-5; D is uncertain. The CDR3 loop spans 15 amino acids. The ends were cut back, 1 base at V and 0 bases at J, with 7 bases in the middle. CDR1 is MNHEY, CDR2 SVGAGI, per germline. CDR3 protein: CASSYFQNSNQPQHF. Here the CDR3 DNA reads TGTGCCAGCAGTTACTTTCAAAATAGCAATCAGCCCCAGCATTTT.

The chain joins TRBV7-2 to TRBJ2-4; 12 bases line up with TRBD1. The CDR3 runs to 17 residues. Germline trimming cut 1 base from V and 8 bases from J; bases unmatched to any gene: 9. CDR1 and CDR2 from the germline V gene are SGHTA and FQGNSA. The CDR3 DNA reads TGTGCCAGCAGCTTAGTGGGACAGGGGGCGAGCGCCTACATTCAGTACTTC. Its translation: CASSLVGQGASAYIQYF.